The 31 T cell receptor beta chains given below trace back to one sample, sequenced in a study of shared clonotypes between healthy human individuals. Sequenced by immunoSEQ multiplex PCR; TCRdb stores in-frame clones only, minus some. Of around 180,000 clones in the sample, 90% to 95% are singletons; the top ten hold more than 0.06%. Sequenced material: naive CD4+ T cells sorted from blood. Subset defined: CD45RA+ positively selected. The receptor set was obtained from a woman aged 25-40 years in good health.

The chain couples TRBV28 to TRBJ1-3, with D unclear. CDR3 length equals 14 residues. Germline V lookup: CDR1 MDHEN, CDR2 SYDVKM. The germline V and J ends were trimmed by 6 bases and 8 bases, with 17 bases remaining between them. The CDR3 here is CASSLRRGSYTIYF. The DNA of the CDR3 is TGTGCCAGCAGCCTCCGTCGCGGGTCCTACACCATATATTTT.

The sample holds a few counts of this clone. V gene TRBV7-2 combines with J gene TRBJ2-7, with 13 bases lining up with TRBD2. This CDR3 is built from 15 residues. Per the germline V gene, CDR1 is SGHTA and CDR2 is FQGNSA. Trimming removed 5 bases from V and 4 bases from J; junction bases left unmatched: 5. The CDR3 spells CASSTGLAGVYEQYF. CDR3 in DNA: TGTGCCAGCAGCACTGGACTAGCGGGAGTGTACGAGCAGTACTTC.

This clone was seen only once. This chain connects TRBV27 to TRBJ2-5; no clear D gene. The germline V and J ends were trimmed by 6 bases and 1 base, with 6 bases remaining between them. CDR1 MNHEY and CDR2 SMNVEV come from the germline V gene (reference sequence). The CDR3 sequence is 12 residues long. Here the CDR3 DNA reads TGTGCCAGCAGAGCAGCCCAAGAGACCCAGTACTTC. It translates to CASRAAQETQYF.

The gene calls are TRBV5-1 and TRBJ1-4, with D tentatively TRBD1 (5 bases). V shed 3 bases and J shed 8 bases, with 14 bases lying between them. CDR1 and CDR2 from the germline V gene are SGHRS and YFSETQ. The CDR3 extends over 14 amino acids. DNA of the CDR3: TGCGCCAGCAGCTCCGACCTCGACAGCGAAAAACTGTTTTTT. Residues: CASSSDLDSEKLFF. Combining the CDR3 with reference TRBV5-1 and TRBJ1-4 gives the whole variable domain KAGVTQTPRYLIKTRGQQVTLSCSPISGHRSVSWYQQTPGQGLQFLFEYFSETQRNKGNFPGRFSGRQFSNSRSEMNVSTLELGDSALYLCASSSDLDSEKLFFGSGTQLSVL.

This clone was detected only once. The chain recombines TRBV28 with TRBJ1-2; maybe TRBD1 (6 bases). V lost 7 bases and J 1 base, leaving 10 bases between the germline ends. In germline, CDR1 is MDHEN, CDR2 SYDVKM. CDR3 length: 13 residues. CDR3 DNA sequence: TGTGCCAGCAAACAGGACAGTAACTATGGCTACACCTTC. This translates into CASKQDSNYGYTF.

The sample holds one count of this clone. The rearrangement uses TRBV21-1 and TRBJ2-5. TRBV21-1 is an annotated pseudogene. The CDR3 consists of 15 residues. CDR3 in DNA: TGTGCCAGCAGCGGGCAGGGTCTTTATAATTGGGAGCAGTACTTC. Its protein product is CASSGQGLYNWEQYF.

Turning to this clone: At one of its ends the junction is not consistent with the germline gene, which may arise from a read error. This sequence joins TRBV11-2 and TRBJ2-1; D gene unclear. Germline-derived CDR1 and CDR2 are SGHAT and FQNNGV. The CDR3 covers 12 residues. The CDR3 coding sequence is TGTGCCAGCAGCATAGATCCCAATGAGCAGTTCTTC. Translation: CASSIDPNEQFF.

The chain's CDR3 is CATGTDEKLFF. CDR3 bases: TGTGCCACCGGGACAGATGAAAAACTGTTTTTT. The gene calls are TRBV28 and TRBJ1-4; TRBD1 matches at 7 bases. Germline CDR1 and CDR2: MDHEN and SYDVKM. Trimming at V came to 10 bases and at J to 6 bases, leaving 2 bases not matched to a gene. The CDR3 is made up of 11 amino acids.

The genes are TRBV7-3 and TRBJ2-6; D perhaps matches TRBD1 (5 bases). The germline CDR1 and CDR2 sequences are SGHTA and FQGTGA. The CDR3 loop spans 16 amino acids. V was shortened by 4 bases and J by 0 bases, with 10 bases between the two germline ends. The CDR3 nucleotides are TGTGCCAGCAGCTCCGACAGCTCCTCTGGGGCCAACGTCCTGACTTTC. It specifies CASSSDSSSGANVLTF. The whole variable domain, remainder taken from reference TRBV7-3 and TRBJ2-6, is GAGVSQTPSNKVTEKGKYVELRCDPISGHTALYWYRQSLGQGPEFLIYFQGTGAADDSGLPNDRFFAVRPEGSVSTLKIQRTERGDSAVYLCASSSDSSSGANVLTFGAGSRLTVL.

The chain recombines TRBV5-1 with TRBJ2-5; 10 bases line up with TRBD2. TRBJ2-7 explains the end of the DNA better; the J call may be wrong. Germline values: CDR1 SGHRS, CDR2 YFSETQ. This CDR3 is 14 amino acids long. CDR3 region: CASSETSGNYEQYF. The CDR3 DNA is TGCGCCAGCAGTGAAACTAGCGGGAATTACGAGCAGTACTTC.

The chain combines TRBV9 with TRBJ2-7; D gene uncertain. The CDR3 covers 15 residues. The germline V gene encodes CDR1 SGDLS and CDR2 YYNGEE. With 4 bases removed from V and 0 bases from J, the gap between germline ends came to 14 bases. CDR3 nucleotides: TGTGCCAGCAGCCACGCCCCCGACATCTCCTACGAGCAGTACTTC. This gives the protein CASSHAPDISYEQYF.

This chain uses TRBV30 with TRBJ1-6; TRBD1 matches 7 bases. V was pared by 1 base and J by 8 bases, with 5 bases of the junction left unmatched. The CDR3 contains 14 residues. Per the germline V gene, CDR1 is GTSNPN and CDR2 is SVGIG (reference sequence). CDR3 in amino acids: CAWSAQGGDSPLHF. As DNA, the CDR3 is TGTGCCTGGAGTGCTCAGGGGGGGGATTCACCCCTCCACTTT.

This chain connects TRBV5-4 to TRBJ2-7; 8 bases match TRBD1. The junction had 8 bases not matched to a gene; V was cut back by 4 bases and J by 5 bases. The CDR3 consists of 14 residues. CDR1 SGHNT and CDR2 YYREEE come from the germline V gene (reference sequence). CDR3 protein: CASSQSGGRDEQYF. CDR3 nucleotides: TGTGCCAGCAGCCAATCAGGGGGCCGGGACGAGCAGTACTTC.

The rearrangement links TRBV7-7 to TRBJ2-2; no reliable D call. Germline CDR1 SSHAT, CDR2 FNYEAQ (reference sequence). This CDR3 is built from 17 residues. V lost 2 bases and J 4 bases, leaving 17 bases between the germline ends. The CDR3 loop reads CASSLNPPPGPTGELFF. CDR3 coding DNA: TGTGCCAGCAGCTTAAACCCTCCTCCTGGTCCCACCGGGGAGCTGTTTTTT.

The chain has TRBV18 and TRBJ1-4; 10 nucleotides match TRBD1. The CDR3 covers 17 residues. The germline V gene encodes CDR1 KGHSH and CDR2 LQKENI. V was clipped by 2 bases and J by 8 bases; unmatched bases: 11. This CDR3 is CASSPGPPGQGNEKLFF. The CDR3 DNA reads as TGTGCCAGCTCACCAGGCCCCCCGGGACAGGGGAACGAAAAACTGTTTTTT.

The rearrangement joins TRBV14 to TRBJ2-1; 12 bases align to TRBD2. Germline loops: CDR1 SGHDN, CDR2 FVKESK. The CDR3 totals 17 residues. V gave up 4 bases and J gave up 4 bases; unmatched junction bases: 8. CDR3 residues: CASSRELAGGLYNEQFF. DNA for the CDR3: TGTGCCAGCAGCCGGGAACTAGCGGGAGGACTTTACAATGAGCAGTTCTTC.

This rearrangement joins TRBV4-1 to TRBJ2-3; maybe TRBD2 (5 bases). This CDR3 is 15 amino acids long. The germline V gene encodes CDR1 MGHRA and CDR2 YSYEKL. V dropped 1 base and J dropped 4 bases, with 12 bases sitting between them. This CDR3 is CASSQAGTRSDTQYF. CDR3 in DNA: TGCGCCAGCAGCCAAGCGGGAACTAGGTCAGATACGCAGTATTTT.

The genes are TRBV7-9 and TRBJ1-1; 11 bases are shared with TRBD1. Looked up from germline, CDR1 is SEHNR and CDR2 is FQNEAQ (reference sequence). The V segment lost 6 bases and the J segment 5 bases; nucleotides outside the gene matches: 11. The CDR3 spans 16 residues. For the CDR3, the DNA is TGTGCCAGCAGAGTATTAGGACAGGGGGCTAGTACTGAAGCTTTCTTT. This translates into CASRVLGQGASTEAFF.

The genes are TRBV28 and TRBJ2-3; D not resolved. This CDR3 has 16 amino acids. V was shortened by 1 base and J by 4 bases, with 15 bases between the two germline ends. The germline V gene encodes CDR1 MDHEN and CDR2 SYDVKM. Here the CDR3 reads CASSLLGGGSADTQYF. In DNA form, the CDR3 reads TGTGCCAGCAGTTTATTAGGCGGCGGATCAGCAGATACGCAGTATTTT.

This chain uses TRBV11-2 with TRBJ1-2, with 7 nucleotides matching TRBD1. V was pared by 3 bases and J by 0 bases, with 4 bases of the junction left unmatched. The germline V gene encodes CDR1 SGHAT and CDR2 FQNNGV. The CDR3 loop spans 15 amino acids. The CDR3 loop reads CASSFTGTANYGYTF. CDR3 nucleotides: TGTGCCAGCAGCTTTACCGGGACAGCTAACTATGGCTACACCTTC.

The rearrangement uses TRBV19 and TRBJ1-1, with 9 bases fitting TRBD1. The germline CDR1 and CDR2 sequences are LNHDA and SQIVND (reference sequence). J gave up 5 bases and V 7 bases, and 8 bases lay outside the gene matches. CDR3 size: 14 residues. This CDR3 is CASTIQGANTEAFF. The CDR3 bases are TGTGCCAGTACAATACAGGGGGCGAATACTGAAGCTTTCTTT.

CDR3 DNA: TGTGCCAGCAACAGCGGGAGTCCGAGGGGCTACACCTTC. The encoded protein is CASNSGSPRGYTF. The chain recombines TRBV25-1 with TRBJ1-2; D unresolved. The CDR3 extends over 13 amino acids. CDR1 is MGHDK, CDR2 SYGVNS, per germline. V was trimmed by 7 bases and J by 8 bases, leaving 17 bases between them.

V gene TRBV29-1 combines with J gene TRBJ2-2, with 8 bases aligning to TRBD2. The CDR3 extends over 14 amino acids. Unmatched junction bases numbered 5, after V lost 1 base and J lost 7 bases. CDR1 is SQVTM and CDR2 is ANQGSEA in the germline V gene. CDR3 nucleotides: TGCAGCGTTGAAGGTCCAGCGGGAGACGGGGAGCTGTTTTTT. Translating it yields CSVEGPAGDGELFF.

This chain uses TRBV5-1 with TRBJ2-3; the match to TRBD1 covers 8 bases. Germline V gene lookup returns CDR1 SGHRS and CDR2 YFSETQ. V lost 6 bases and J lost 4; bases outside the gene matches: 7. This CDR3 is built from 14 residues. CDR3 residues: CASNVRGPADTQYF. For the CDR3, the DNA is TGCGCCAGCAACGTCAGGGGGCCTGCAGATACGCAGTATTTT.

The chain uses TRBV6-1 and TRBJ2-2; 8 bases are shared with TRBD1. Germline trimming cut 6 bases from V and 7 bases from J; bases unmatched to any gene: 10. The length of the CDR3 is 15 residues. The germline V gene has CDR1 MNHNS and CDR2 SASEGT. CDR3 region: CASRDTGTGHGELFF. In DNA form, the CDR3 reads TGTGCCAGCAGGGACACCGGGACAGGCCACGGGGAGCTGTTTTTT.

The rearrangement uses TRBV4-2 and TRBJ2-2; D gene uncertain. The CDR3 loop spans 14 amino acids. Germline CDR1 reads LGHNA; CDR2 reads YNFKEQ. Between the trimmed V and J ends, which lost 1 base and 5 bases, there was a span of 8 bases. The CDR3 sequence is CASSQGAITGELFF. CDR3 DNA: TGTGCCAGCAGCCAAGGGGCCATAACCGGGGAGCTGTTTTTT.

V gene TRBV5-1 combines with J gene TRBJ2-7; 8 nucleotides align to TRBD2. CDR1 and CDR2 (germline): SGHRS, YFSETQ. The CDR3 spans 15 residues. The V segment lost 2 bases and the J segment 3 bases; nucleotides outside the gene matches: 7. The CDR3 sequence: CASSLPAGADYEQYF. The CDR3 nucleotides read TGCGCCAGCAGCTTACCAGCGGGGGCAGACTACGAGCAGTACTTC.

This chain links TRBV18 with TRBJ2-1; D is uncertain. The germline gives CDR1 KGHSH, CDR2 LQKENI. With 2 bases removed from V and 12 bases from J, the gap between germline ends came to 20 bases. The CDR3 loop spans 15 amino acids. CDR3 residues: CASSPGGEFLSPQFF. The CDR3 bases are TGTGCCAGCTCACCAGGCGGAGAGTTCCTCTCGCCGCAGTTCTTC.

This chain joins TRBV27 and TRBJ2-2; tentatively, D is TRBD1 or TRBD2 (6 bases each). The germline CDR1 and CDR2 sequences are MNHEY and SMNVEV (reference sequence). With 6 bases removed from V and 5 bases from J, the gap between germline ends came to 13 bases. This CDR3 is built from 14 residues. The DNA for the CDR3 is TGTGCCAGCAGCCCCTGGGGGGCTACCGGGGAGCTGTTTTTT. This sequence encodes CASSPWGATGELFF.

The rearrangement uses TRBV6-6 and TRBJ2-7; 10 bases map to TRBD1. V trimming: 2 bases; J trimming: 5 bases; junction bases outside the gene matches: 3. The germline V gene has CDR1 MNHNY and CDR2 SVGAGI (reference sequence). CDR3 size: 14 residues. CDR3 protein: CASSYPTGGHEQYF. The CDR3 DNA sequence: TGTGCCAGCAGTTACCCGACAGGGGGCCACGAGCAGTACTTC.

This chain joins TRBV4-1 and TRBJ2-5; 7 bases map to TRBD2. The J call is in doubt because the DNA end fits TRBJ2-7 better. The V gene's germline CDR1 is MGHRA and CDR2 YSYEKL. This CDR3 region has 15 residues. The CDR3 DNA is TGCGCCAGCAGCCAAGAGGGACTACCCGCTTACGAGCAGTACTTC. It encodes CASSQEGLPAYEQYF.